The 27 T cell receptor beta chains in this list originate from one sample, sequenced in a study of cytomegalovirus exposure and HLA in healthy donors. Using immunoSEQ multiplex PCR, the repertoire was profiled, and TCRdb retains in-frame clones only, with some absent. Here the sample spans some 120,000 clones, around 92% being singletons. Sequencing used PBMCs. The receptors shown here come from a young man in good health and CMV-seronegative.

V and J are TRBV5-4 and TRBJ2-1; tentative D call: TRBD2 (6 bases). This CDR3 is 14 amino acids long. Per the germline V gene, CDR1 is SGHNT and CDR2 is YYREEE (reference sequence). Trimming cost V 4 bases and J 0 bases, with 8 bases left between them. CDR3 loop: CASSLGGSYNEQFF. CDR3 nucleotides: TGTGCCAGCAGCCTCGGGGGCTCCTACAATGAGCAGTTCTTC. The full variable domain, its missing parts supplied by reference TRBV5-4 and TRBJ2-1, is ETGVTQSPTHLIKTRGQQVTLRCSSQSGHNTVSWYQQALGQGPQFIFQYYREEENGRGNFPPRFSGLQFPNYSSELNVNALELDDSALYLCASSLGGSYNEQFFGPGTRLTVL.

The table lists this clone with a few counts. The chain combines TRBV15 with TRBJ2-1; 7 nucleotides agree with TRBD1. CDR3 length: 15 amino acids. Trimming cost V 5 bases and J 8 bases; bases outside gene matches: 12. Germline CDR1 reads LNHNV; CDR2 reads YYDKDF (reference sequence). CDR3 nucleotides: TGTGCCACCAGCCTCGGGACAGTTCTTAAAGATGAGCAGTTCTTC. Translation: CATSLGTVLKDEQFF.

The genes are TRBV5-1 and TRBJ1-1, with D possibly TRBD1 on 5 matching bases. Germline-derived CDR1 and CDR2 are SGHRS and YFSETQ. V dropped 4 bases and J dropped 5 bases, with 15 bases sitting between them. The CDR3 extends over 14 amino acids. The CDR3 nucleotides are TGCGCCAGCAGCCCCAGGGCCGGGGGAACTGAAGCTTTCTTT. The encoded protein is CASSPRAGGTEAFF.

The rearrangement joins TRBV4-2 to TRBJ1-1; 8 bases are a match to TRBD1. In germline, CDR1 is LGHNA, CDR2 YNFKEQ. The CDR3 covers 15 residues. Losses at the gene ends were 0 bases for V and 4 bases for J; bases not matched to a gene: 4. The CDR3 reads CASSQEDRVATEAFF. The DNA for the CDR3 is TGTGCCAGCAGCCAAGAGGACAGGGTGGCCACTGAAGCTTTCTTT.

The count of this clone is one. Here the CDR3 reads CASSFGDWASPLHF. In DNA form, the CDR3 reads TGTGCCAGCAGCTTCGGGGATTGGGCTTCACCCCTCCACTTT. This chain connects TRBV5-6 to TRBJ1-6; no clear D. CDR1 is SGHDT, CDR2 YYEEEE, per germline. V lost 2 bases and J lost 9, with 12 bases in between. This CDR3 spans 14 amino acids.

This rearrangement joins TRBV6-1 to TRBJ1-5, with unresolved D. V was clipped by 2 bases and J by 6 bases, with 5 bases between them. CDR1 is MNHNS, CDR2 SASEGT, per germline. This CDR3 has 12 amino acids. As DNA, the CDR3 is TGTGCCAGCAGTGAACTCGGTCAGCCCCAGCATTTT. Translating it yields CASSELGQPQHF.

V gene TRBV7-9 combines with J gene TRBJ2-7; 8 positions match TRBD2. The CDR3 is 17 residues long. With V trimmed by 3 bases and J by 2 bases, 12 bases remained unmatched. Per the germline V gene, CDR1 is SEHNR and CDR2 is FQNEAQ (reference sequence). The CDR3 region has the DNA TGTGCCAGCAGCTTCGGGGGGGGTTGGACAGCCGCCTACGAGCAGTACTTC. Residues: CASSFGGGWTAAYEQYF.

The chain is built from TRBV19 and TRBJ1-1; 7 nucleotides align to TRBD1. The CDR3 has 15 amino acids. After removal of 7 bases from V and 0 bases from J, the junction contained 8 bases not matched to a gene. Germline V CDR1 and CDR2: LNHDA, SQIVND (reference sequence). CDR3 in amino acids: CASKTQQGLNTEAFF. The CDR3 region has the DNA TGTGCCAGTAAGACCCAACAGGGGCTGAACACTGAAGCTTTCTTT.

The chain employs TRBV5-6 and TRBJ1-4, with TRBD1 identical over 7 bases. V trimming: 2 bases; J trimming: 8 bases; junction bases outside the gene matches: 12. CDR1 and CDR2 (germline): SGHDT, YYEEEE. The CDR3 is 16 residues long. Written as DNA, the CDR3 is TGTGCCAGCAGCTTCTGGGACAGCAGAGTTTTCGAAAAACTGTTTTTT. Amino acid sequence: CASSFWDSRVFEKLFF.

The J gene is TRBJ1-4, the V gene TRBV28; D unclear. V lost 6 bases and J 6 bases, leaving 14 bases between the germline ends. This CDR3 has 14 amino acids. Germline values: CDR1 MDHEN, CDR2 SYDVKM. CDR3 sequence (DNA): TGTGCCAGCAGCCCCGGTTGGAGTTATGAAAAACTGTTTTTT. Translated: CASSPGWSYEKLFF.

The V and J genes are TRBV4-1 and TRBJ1-4, with 8 nucleotides matching TRBD1. Germline CDR1 reads MGHRA; CDR2 reads YSYEKL. The CDR3 covers 16 residues. V lost 4 bases and J lost 2; bases outside the gene matches: 6. For the CDR3, the DNA is TGCGCCAGCAGCCCGGACAGGGCTCCCACTAATGAAAAACTGTTTTTT. Translation gives CASSPDRAPTNEKLFF.

The V call is TRBV14, the J call TRBJ2-5; D call uncertain. The length of the CDR3 is 16 residues. V lost 6 bases and J lost 4, with 21 bases in between. Per the germline V gene, CDR1 is SGHDN and CDR2 is FVKESK. CDR3 in amino acids: CASSPSSLAGVETQYF. Here the CDR3 DNA reads TGTGCCAGCAGTCCTTCCTCTTTAGCCGGTGTAGAGACCCAGTACTTC.

V and J are TRBV15 and TRBJ2-7; 8 bases are a match to TRBD1. CDR1 is LNHNV and CDR2 is YYDKDF in the germline V gene (reference sequence). Losses at the gene ends were 1 base for V and 2 bases for J; bases not matched to a gene: 7. The CDR3 covers 16 residues. The CDR3 DNA sequence: TGTGCCACCAGCAGAGCGTTACAGGGGGACCCCTACGAGCAGTACTTC. Translation gives CATSRALQGDPYEQYF.

V gene TRBV5-4 combines with J gene TRBJ1-2, with 8 positions matching TRBD1. Germline V CDR1 and CDR2: SGHNT, YYREEE (reference sequence). J gave up 5 bases and V 4 bases, and 10 bases lay outside the gene matches. The CDR3 extends over 15 amino acids. The CDR3 bases are TGTGCCAGCAGCCGCGGACAGGGCCTAGGATATGGCTACACCTTC. Its protein is CASSRGQGLGYGYTF. Supplemented by reference TRBV5-4 and TRBJ1-2, the full variable domain reads ETGVTQSPTHLIKTRGQQVTLRCSSQSGHNTVSWYQQALGQGPQFIFQYYREEENGRGNFPPRFSGLQFPNYSSELNVNALELDDSALYLCASSRGQGLGYGYTFGSGTRLTVV.

V gene TRBV28 combines with J gene TRBJ2-3; D gene uncertain. This CDR3 has 11 amino acids. Germline CDR1 and CDR2: MDHEN and SYDVKM. Trimming cost V 5 bases and J 3 bases, with 3 bases left between them. The CDR3 DNA reads as TGTGCCAGCAGTGTAACAGATACGCAGTATTTT. Encoded protein: CASSVTDTQYF.

The rearrangement uses TRBV5-1 and TRBJ1-2, with D possibly being TRBD1 (6 bases). V lost 3 bases, J lost 0 bases, and 12 bases lay in between. Germline-derived CDR1 and CDR2 are SGHRS and YFSETQ. The CDR3 is made up of 15 amino acids. This CDR3 reads CASSSMGAPNYGYTF. The CDR3 DNA follows: TGCGCCAGCAGCTCCATGGGGGCGCCTAACTATGGCTACACCTTC.

The rearrangement joins TRBV4-1 to TRBJ1-2, with a possible D match to TRBD1 (5 bases). The CDR3 spans 17 residues. V was trimmed by 1 base and J by 4 bases, leaving 19 bases between them. In germline, CDR1 is MGHRA, CDR2 YSYEKL. The DNA for the CDR3 is TGCGCCAGCAGCCAAGGATGGACGGACAACCGAGCCTATGGCTACACCTTC. Protein: CASSQGWTDNRAYGYTF.

The chain couples TRBV2 to TRBJ1-5; 7 bases match TRBD1. CDR3 size: 13 residues. V was pared by 2 bases and J by 11 bases, with 6 bases of the junction left unmatched. Per the germline V gene, CDR1 is SNHLY and CDR2 is FYNNEI. The CDR3 is CASSEQGEGSQHF. CDR3 bases: TGTGCCAGCAGTGAACAGGGGGAAGGGTCCCAGCATTTT.

This chain connects TRBV5-1 to TRBJ2-1, with D tentatively TRBD1 (5 bases). Looked up from germline, CDR1 is SGHRS and CDR2 is YFSETQ. The CDR3 consists of 15 residues. V was trimmed by 0 bases and J by 5 bases, leaving 12 bases between them. The CDR3 DNA follows: TGCGCCAGCAGCTTGGTGGGGCCCCTGGACAATGAGCAGTTCTTC. This codes for CASSLVGPLDNEQFF.

The V call is TRBV29-1, the J call TRBJ1-2; no definite D call. The CDR3 is 12 residues long. In germline, CDR1 is SQVTM, CDR2 ANQGSEA. Trimming cost V 7 bases and J 8 bases, with 17 bases left between them. This CDR3 is CSADGTSGGYTF. Here the CDR3 DNA reads TGCAGCGCCGATGGAACCTCAGGCGGCTACACCTTC.

The rearrangement joins TRBV5-1 to TRBJ1-3, with D uncertain. V was clipped by 1 base and J by 0 bases, with 11 bases between them. CDR1 is SGHRS, CDR2 YFSETQ, per germline. The CDR3 is made up of 16 amino acids. The CDR3 bases are TGCGCCAGCAGCTTGCTGACCGGGAGCTCTGGAAACACCATATATTTT. This codes for CASSLLTGSSGNTIYF. The full variable domain, rest sourced from reference TRBV5-1 and TRBJ1-3, is KAGVTQTPRYLIKTRGQQVTLSCSPISGHRSVSWYQQTPGQGLQFLFEYFSETQRNKGNFPGRFSGRQFSNSRSEMNVSTLELGDSALYLCASSLLTGSSGNTIYFGEGSWLTVV.

The chain combines TRBV6-4 with TRBJ1-2, with D unresolved. CDR3 length equals 15 residues. V lost 0 bases to trimming and J lost 4 bases, with 12 bases between them. Germline CDR1 reads MRHNA; CDR2 reads SNTAGT. CDR3 DNA: TGTGCCAGCAGTGACTCGGGCTTATTCGGCTATGGCTACACCTTC. Protein sequence: CASSDSGLFGYGYTF.

This chain uses TRBV6-5 with TRBJ2-1, with 9 bases lining up with TRBD2. The CDR3 extends over 15 amino acids. With 0 bases clipped from V and 10 bases from J, the junction kept 7 bases outside the gene matches. CDR1 and CDR2 (germline): MNHEY, SVGAGI. The CDR3 DNA reads TGTGCCAGCAGTTACTCTGGCGGGGGGGCGAACGAGCAGTTCTTC. Translating gives CASSYSGGGANEQFF.

This chain joins TRBV7-3 and TRBJ2-1; 10 bases line up with TRBD2. The CDR3 runs to 15 residues. Trimming cost V 4 bases and J 3 bases; bases outside gene matches: 3. The V gene's germline CDR1 is SGHTA and CDR2 FQGTGA. The CDR3, as DNA: TGTGCCAGCAGCTATAGCGGGGGGCTCTACAATGAGCAGTTCTTC. This translates into CASSYSGGLYNEQFF.

The gene calls are TRBV11-2 and TRBJ2-3; 7 positions match TRBD1. The ends lost 5 bases at V and 3 bases at J; junction bases unmatched: 2. Per germline, CDR1 SGHAT and CDR2 FQNNGV. The CDR3 consists of 13 residues. CDR3 sequence reads: CASSPTGTDTQYF. CDR3 DNA: TGTGCCAGCAGCCCGACAGGGACAGATACGCAGTATTTT. Full variable domain (missing parts from reference TRBV11-2 and TRBJ2-3): EAGVAQSPRYKIIEKRQSVAFWCNPISGHATLYWYQQILGQGPKLLIQFQNNGVVDDSQLPKDRFSAERLKGVDSTLKIQPAKLEDSAVYLCASSPTGTDTQYFGPGTRLTVL.

The rearrangement links TRBV27 to TRBJ2-1, with TRBD1 matching over 8 bases. This CDR3 comprises 15 residues. J lost 3 bases, V lost 6 bases, and 7 bases had no gene match. Per the germline V gene, CDR1 is MNHEY and CDR2 is SMNVEV (reference sequence). The CDR3 nucleotides read TGTGCCAGCAGCCAGACAGGGGTTGACTACAATGAGCAGTTCTTC. It yields the protein CASSQTGVDYNEQFF.

This sequence joins TRBV13 and TRBJ1-5; TRBD1 matches 8 bases. This CDR3 has 15 residues. The germline CDR1 and CDR2 sequences are PRHDT and FYEKMQ (reference sequence). J was trimmed by 2 bases and V by 5 bases; bases with no gene match: 5. This CDR3 is CASSVRGLGNQPQHF. The CDR3 DNA is TGTGCCAGCAGCGTCAGGGGGCTTGGCAATCAGCCCCAGCATTTT.